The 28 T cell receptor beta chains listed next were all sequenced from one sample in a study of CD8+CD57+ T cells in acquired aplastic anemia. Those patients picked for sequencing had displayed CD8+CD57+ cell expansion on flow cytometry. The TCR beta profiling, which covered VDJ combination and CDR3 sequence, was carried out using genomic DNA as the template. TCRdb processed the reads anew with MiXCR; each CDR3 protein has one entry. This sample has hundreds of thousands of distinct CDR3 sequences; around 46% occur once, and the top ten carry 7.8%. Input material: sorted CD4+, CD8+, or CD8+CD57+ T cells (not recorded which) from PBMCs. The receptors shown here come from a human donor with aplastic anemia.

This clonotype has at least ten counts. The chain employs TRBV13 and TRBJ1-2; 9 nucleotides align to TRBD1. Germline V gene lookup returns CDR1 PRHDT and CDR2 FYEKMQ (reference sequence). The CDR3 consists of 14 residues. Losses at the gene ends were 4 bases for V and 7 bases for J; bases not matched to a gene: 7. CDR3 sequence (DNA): TGTGCCAGCAGCTACAACAGGGGGCGGAGTGGCTACACCTTC. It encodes CASSYNRGRSGYTF.

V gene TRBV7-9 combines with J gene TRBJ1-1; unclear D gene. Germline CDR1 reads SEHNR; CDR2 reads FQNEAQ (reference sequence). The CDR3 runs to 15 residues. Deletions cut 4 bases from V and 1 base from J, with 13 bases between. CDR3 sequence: CASSSPGHKNTEAFF. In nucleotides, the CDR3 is TGTGCCAGCAGCTCTCCGGGCCACAAGAACACTGAAGCTTTCTTT.

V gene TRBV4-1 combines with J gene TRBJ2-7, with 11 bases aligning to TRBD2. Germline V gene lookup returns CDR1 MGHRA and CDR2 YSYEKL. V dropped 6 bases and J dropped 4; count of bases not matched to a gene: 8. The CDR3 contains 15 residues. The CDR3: CASRQTSGGPYEQYF. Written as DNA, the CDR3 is TGCGCCAGCAGGCAAACTAGCGGGGGCCCTTACGAGCAGTACTTC.

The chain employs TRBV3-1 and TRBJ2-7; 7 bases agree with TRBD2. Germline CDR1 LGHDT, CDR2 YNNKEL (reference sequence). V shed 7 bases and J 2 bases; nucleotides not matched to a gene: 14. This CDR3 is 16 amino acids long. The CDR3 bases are TGTGCCAGCACTGCAAGACCGACTAGCAGGGCCTACGAGCAGTACTTC. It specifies CASTARPTSRAYEQYF.

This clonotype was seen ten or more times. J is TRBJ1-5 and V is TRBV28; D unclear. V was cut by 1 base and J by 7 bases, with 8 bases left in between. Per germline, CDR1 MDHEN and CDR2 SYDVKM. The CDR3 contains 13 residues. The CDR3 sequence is CASSLSGWQPQHF. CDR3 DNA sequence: TGTGCCAGCAGTTTATCCGGTTGGCAGCCCCAGCATTTT.

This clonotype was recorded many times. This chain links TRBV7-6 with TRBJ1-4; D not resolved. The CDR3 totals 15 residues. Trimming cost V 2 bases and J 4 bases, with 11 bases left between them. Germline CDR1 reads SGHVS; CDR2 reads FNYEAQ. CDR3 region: CASSLRAGNNEKLFF. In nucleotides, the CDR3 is TGTGCCAGCAGCTTACGGGCGGGGAATAATGAAAAACTGTTTTTT. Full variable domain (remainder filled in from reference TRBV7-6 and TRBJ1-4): GAGVSQSPRYKVTKRGQDVALRCDPISGHVSLYWYRQALGQGPEFLTYFNYEAQQDKSGLPNDRFSAERPEGSISTLTIQRTEQRDSAMYRCASSLRAGNNEKLFFGSGTQLSVL.

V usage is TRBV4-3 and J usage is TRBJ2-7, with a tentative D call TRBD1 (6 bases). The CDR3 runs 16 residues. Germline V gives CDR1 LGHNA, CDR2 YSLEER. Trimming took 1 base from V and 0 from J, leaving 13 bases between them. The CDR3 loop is CASSQVAQDSSYEQYF. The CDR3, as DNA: TGCGCCAGCAGCCAAGTGGCGCAGGACAGCTCCTACGAGCAGTACTTC.

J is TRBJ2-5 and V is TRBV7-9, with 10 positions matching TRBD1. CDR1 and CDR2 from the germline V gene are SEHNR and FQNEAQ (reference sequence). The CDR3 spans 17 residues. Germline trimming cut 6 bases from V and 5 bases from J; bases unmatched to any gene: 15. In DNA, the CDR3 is TGTGCCAGCAGTGAAGCGCGACAGGGGGCGTACACGGAGACCCAGTACTTC. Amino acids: CASSEARQGAYTETQYF. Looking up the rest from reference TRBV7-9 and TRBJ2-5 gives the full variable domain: DTGVSQNPRHKITKRGQNVTFRCDPISEHNRLYWYRQTLGQGPEFLTYFQNEAQLEKSRLLSDRFSAERPKGSFSTLEIQRTEQGDSAMYLCASSEARQGAYTETQYFGPGTRLLVL.

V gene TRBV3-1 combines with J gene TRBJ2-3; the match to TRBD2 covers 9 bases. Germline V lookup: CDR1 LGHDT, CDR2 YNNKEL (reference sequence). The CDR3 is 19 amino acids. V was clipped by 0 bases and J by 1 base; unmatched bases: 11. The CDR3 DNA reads TGTGCCAGCAGCCAAGATCCCTCTAGCGGGATAAAAGGCACAGATACGCAGTATTTT. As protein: CASSQDPSSGIKGTDTQYF.

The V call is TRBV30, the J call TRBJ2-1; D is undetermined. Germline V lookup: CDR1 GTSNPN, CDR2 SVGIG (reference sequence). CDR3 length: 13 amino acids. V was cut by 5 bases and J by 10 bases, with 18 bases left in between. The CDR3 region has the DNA TGTGCCTGGGTGAGGTTATCCTCCTACGAGCAGTTCTTC. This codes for CAWVRLSSYEQFF.

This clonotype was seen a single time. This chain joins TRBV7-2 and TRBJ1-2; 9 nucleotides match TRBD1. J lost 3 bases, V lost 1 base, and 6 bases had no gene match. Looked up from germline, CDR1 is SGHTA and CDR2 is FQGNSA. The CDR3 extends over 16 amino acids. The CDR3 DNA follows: TGTGCCAGCAGCTTAGGAGGTACAGGGGGCGACTATGGCTACACCTTC. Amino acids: CASSLGGTGGDYGYTF.

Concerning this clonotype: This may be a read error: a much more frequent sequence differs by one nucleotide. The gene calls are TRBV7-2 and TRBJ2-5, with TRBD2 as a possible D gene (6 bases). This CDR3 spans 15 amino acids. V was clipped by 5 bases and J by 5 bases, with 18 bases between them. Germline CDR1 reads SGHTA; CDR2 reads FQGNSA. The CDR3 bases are TGTGCCAGCAGCCCCCCGGCTATCGGGAGTGAGACCCAGTACTTC. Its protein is CASSPPAIGSETQYF.

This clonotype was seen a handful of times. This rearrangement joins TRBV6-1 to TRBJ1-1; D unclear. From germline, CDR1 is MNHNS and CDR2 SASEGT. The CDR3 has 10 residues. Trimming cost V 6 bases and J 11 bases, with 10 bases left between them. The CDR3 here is CASRGFWAFF. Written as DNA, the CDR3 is TGTGCCAGCAGAGGGTTTTGGGCTTTCTTT.

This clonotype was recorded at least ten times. The chain's CDR3 is CASSLSPAGTTDTQYF. The CDR3, as DNA: TGTGCCAGCAGCTTAAGTCCAGCGGGGACCACAGATACGCAGTATTTT. The chain joins TRBV7-3 to TRBJ2-3, with TRBD2 matching 7 bases. V trimming: 1 base; J trimming: 2 bases; junction bases outside the gene matches: 6. Germline assignment: CDR1 SGHTA and CDR2 FQGTGA. This CDR3 is 16 amino acids long.

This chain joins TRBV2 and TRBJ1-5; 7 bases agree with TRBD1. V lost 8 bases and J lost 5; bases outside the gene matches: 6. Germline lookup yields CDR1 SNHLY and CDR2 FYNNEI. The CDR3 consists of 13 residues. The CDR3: CASGTERDQPQHF. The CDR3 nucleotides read TGTGCCAGCGGGACAGAGAGAGATCAGCCCCAGCATTTT.

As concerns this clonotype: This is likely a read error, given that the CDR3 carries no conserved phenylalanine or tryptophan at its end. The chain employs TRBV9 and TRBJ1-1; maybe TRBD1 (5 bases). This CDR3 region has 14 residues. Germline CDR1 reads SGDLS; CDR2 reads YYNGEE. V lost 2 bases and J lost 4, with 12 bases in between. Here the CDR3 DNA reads TGTGCCAGCAGCGTCTCAGGGACGGGCACTGAAGCTTTCTCT. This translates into CASSVSGTGTEAFS.

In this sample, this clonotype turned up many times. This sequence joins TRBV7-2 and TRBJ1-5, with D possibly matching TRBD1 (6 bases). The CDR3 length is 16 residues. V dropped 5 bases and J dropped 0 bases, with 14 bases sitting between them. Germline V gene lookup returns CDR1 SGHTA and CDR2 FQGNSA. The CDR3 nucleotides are TGTGCCAGCAGCGGAAGGACAGAATATAGCAATCAGCCCCAGCATTTT. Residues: CASSGRTEYSNQPQHF.

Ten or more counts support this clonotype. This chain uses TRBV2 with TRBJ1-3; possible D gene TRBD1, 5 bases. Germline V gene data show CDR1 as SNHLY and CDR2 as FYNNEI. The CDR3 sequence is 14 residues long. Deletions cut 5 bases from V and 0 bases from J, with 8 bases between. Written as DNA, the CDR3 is TGTGCCAGCAGTCTACAGGACTCTGGAAACACCATATATTTT. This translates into CASSLQDSGNTIYF.

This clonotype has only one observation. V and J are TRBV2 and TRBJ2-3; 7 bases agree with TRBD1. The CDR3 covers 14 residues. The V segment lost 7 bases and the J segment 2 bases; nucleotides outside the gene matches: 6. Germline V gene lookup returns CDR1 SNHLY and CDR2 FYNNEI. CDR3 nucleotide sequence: TGTGCCAGCACCCCGGGACAGATCACAGATACGCAGTATTTT. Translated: CASTPGQITDTQYF. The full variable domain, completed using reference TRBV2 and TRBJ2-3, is EPEVTQTPSHQVTQMGQEVILRCVPISNHLYFYWYRQILGQKVEFLVSFYNNEISEKSEIFDDQFSVERPDGSNFTLKIRSTKLEDSAMYFCASTPGQITDTQYFGPGTRLTVL.

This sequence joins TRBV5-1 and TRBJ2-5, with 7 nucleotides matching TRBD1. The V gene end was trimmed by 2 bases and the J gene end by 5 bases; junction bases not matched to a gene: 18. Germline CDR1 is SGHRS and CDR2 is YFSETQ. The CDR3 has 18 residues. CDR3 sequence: CASSFRQQGPSPGETQYF. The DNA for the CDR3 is TGCGCCAGCAGCTTTCGACAACAGGGGCCTTCCCCGGGGGAGACCCAGTACTTC.

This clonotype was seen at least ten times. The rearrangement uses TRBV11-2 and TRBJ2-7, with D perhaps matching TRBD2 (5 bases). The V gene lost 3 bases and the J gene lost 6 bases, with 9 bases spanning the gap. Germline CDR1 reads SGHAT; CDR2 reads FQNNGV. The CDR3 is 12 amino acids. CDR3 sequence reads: CASSFMGSEQYF. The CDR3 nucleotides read TGTGCCAGCAGCTTTATGGGGAGCGAGCAGTACTTC. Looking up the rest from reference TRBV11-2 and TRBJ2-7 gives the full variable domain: EAGVAQSPRYKIIEKRQSVAFWCNPISGHATLYWYQQILGQGPKLLIQFQNNGVVDDSQLPKDRFSAERLKGVDSTLKIQPAKLEDSAVYLCASSFMGSEQYFGPGTRLTVT.

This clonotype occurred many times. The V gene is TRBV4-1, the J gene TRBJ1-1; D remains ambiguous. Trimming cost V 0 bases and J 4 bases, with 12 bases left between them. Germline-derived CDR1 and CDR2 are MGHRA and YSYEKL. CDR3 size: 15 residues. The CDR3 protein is CASSQEPTSLTEAFF. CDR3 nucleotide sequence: TGCGCCAGCAGCCAAGAGCCGACCTCCCTCACTGAAGCTTTCTTT.

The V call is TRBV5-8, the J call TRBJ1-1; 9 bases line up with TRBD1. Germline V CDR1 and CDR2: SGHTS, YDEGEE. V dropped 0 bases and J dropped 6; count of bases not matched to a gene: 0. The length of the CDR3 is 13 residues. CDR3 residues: CASSLGQGAEAFF. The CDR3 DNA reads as TGTGCCAGCAGCTTGGGACAGGGGGCTGAAGCTTTCTTT.

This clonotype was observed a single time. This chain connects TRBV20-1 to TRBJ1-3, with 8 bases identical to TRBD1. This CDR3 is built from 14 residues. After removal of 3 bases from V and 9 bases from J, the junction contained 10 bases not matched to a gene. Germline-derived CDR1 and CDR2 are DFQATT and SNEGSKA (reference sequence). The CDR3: CSAREGQGLSTIYF. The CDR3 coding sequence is TGCAGTGCTAGGGAAGGACAGGGATTAAGCACCATATATTTT.

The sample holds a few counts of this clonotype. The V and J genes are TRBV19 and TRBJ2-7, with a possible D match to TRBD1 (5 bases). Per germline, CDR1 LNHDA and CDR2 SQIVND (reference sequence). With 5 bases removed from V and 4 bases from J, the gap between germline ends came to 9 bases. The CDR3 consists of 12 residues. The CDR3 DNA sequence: TGTGCCAGTAGTGCCAACAGGTACGAGCAGTACTTC. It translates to CASSANRYEQYF.

The DNA of the CDR3 is TGCGCCAGCAGCCCGTTCGAGTTTTATAATTCACCCCTCCACTTT. This encodes CASSPFEFYNSPLHF. J is TRBJ1-6 and V is TRBV5-1; no firm D call. Trimming took off 4 bases at V and 4 bases at J, with 12 bases between the two ends. Germline V gives CDR1 SGHRS, CDR2 YFSETQ. The CDR3 covers 15 residues.

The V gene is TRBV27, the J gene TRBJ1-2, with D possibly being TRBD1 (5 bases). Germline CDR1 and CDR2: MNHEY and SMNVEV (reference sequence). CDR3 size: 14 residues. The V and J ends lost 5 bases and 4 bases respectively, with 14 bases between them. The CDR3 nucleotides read TGTGCCAGCAGTAGTTCTCCGCAGGGCTATGGCTACACCTTC. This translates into CASSSSPQGYGYTF.

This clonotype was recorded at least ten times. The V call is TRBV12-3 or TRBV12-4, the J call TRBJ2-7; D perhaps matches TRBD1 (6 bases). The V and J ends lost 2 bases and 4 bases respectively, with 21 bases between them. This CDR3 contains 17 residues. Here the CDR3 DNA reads TGTGCCAGCAGTTTACACAGGGTAAAGGGGGAGCAATACGAGCAGTACTTC. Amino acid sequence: CASSLHRVKGEQYEQYF.